This T cell receptor beta chain was sequenced for a study of identical twins. TCRdb re-analysed the 5' RACE reads in MiXCR, keeping a single row per CDR3 protein. The sample contains hundreds of thousands of distinct CDR3 sequences, over 15% of which appear only once. Trimming cost V 5 bases and J 1 base; bases outside gene matches: 5. The CDR3 covers 14 residues. Germline CDR1 SGHTA, CDR2 FQGNSA. Notes on the study in general: Cord blood's abundant beta clonotypes had fewer insertions, unlike memory repertoires.

Details on this clonotype: Its specificity is not known.

These records were also assigned to another study, of T cells expressing NK-cell markers. Turning to that study: The TCR beta repertoires originated in sorted CD3+CD56+NKG2C+, CD3+CD56+NKG2C- and CD3+CD56-NKG2C+ T cells. Uncertainty persisted over the HCMV specificity of expanded NKG2C+ T cell clones.

The receptor was derived from a woman aged 18-29 years in good health. The chain joins TRBV7-2 to TRBJ2-7, with 7 nucleotides matching TRBD2. Sequencing was performed on PBMCs. The CDR3: CASSTLAESYEQYF. CDR3 nucleotides: TGTGCCAGCAGCACCCTAGCGGAGTCCTACGAGCAGTACTTC.